This is a list of T cell receptor beta chains from one sample in a study of read filtering for tumor transcriptome and immune sequencing. TCRdb analysed the reads with MiXCR anew, one entry per CDR3 protein. The sample includes fewer than 100,000 distinct CDR3 sequences, 10% to 15% of them seen just once. Sequenced input: a population of CD138-negative cells sorted from bone marrow. All receptors come from a donor older than 35 with multiple myeloma. Each CDR3 is given with its conserved first and last residue. Each record gives: clone size, J gene, V gene, CDR3 protein. Size tells how often a clone was seen (once, few, many) or the class of an expanded clone, and some rows leave it out.

size: many; J: TRBJ2-1; V: TRBV6-2/TRBV6-3; CDR3: CACNRVDEQFF
size: many; J: TRBJ2-5; V: TRBV6-1; CDR3: CASIRRGGETQYF
size: -; J: TRBJ2-1; V: TRBV28; CDR3: CASSRIVERQFF
size: -; J: TRBJ2-3; V: TRBV7-6; CDR3: CASAYGLAARTDTQYF
size: many; J: TRBJ1-1; V: TRBV5-6; CDR3: CASSLAVGGGTEAFF
size: few; J: TRBJ1-2; V: TRBV20-1; CDR3: CSARQNYGYTF
size: many; J: TRBJ2-2; V: TRBV5-5; CDR3: CASSLARTGTGELFF
size: many; J: TRBJ2-3; V: TRBV7-7; CDR3: CASSAGSTDTQYF
size: many; J: TRBJ2-4; V: TRBV28; CDR3: CATNPRRERTKNIQYF
size: many; J: TRBJ2-7; V: TRBV7-9; CDR3: CASSYTASGRVYEQYF
size: many; J: TRBJ2-3; V: TRBV6-4; CDR3: CASSALAGSTDTQYF